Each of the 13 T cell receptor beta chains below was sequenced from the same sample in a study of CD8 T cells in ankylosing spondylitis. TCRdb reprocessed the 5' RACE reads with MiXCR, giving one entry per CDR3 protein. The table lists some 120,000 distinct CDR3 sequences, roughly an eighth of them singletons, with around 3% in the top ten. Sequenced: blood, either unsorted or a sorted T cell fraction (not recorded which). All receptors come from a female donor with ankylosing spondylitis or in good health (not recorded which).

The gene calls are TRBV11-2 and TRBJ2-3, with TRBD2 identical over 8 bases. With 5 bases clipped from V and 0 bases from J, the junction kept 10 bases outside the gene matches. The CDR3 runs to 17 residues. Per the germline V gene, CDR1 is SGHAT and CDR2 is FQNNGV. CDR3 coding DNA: TGTGCCAGCAGCACACTAGGGGCGGGAGGTAGCACAGATACGCAGTATTTT. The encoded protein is CASSTLGAGGSTDTQYF.

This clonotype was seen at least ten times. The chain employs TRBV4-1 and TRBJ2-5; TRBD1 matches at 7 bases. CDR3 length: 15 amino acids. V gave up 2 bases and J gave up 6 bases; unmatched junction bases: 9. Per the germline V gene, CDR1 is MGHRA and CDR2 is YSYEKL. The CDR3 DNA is TGCGCCAGCAGCCAAACCCCCGACAGGGACAAGACCCAGTACTTC. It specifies CASSQTPDRDKTQYF.

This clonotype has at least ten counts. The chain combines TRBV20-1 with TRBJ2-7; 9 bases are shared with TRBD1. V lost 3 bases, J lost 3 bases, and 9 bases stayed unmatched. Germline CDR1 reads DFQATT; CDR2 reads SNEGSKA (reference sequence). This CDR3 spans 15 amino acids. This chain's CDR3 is CSASVQDRGVYEQYF. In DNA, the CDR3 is TGCAGTGCTAGTGTTCAGGACAGGGGAGTCTACGAGCAGTACTTC.

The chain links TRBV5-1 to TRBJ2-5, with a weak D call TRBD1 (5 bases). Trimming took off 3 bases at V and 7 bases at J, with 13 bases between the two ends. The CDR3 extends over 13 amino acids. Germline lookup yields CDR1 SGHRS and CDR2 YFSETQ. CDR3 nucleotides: TGCGCCAGCAGCTCAAAAACTGGGGCGACCCAGTACTTC. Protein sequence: CASSSKTGATQYF. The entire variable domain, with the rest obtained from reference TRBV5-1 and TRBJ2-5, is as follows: KAGVTQTPRYLIKTRGQQVTLSCSPISGHRSVSWYQQTPGQGLQFLFEYFSETQRNKGNFPGRFSGRQFSNSRSEMNVSTLELGDSALYLCASSSKTGATQYFGPGTRLLVL.

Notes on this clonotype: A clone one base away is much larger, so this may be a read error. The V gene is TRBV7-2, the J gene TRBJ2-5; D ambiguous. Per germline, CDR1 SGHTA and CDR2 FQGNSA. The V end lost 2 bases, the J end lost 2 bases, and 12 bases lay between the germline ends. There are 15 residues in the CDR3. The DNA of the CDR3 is TGTGCCAGCAGCTTAATGACCGGGCCACAAGAGACCCAGTACTTC. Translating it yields CASSLMTGPQETQYF.

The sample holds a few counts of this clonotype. DNA of the CDR3: TGTGCCAGCAGCCTAGGTGTAGCGGGAGGACAAGAGACCCAGTACTTC. Amino acid sequence: CASSLGVAGGQETQYF. The V and J genes are TRBV9 and TRBJ2-5, with 10 bases fitting TRBD2. Germline V CDR1 and CDR2: SGDLS, YYNGEE. The CDR3 has 16 residues. Unmatched junction bases numbered 8, after V lost 4 bases and J lost 2 bases.

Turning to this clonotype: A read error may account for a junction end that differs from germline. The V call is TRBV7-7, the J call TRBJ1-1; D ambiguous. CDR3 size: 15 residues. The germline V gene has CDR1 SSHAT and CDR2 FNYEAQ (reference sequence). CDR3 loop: CASSRWNIMNTEAFF. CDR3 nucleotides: TGTGCTAGCAGCCGTTGGAACATCATGAACACTGAAGCTTTCTTT.

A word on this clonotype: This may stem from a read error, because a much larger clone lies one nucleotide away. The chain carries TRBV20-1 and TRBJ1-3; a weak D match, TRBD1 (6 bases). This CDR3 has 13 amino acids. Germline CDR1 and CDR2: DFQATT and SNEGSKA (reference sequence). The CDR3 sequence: CSAPLPPGDTVYF. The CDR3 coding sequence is TGCAGTGCCCCGCTTCCACCCGGGGACACCGTATATTTT.

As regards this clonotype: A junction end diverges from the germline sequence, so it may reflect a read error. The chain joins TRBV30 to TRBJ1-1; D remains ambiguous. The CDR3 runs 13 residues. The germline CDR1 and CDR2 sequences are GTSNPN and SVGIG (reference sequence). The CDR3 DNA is TGTGCCTGGAGTCCCTCCATGAACACTGGAGCTTTCTTT. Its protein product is CAWSPSMNTGAFF.

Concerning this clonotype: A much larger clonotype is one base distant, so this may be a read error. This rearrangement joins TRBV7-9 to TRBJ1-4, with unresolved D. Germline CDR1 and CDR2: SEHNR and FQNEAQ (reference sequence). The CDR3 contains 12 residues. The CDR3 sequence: CTSSVHGEKLFF. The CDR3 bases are TGTACCAGCAGTGTACACGGTGAAAAACTGTTTTTT.

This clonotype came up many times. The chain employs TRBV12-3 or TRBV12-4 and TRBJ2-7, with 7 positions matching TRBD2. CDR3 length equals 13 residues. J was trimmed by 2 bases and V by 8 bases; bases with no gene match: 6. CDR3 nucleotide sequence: TGTGCCAGCGGGTGGGAGGGAACCTACGAGCAGTACTTC. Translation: CASGWEGTYEQYF.

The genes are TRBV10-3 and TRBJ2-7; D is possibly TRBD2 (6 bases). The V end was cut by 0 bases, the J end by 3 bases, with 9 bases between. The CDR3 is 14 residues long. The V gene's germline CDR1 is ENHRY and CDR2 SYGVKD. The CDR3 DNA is TGTGCCATCAGTGAGTCGGGGGGTGTCTACGAGCAGTACTTC. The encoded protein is CAISESGGVYEQYF.

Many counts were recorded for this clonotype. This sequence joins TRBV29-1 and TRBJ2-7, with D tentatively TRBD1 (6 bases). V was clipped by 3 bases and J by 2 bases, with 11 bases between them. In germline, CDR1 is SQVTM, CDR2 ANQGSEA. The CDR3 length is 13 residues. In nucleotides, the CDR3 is TGCAGCGTTGACAAGGACAGTACCTACGAGCAGTACTTC. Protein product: CSVDKDSTYEQYF.